A single sample gave rise to the 8 T cell receptor beta chains below, sequenced in a study of long-term antiretroviral therapy in people with HIV. Samples were assayed with immunoSEQ v3.0 at survey level. Clones were read by immunoSEQ multiplex PCR, and TCRdb kept only the in-frame ones, dropping some. The data contain over 35,000 clones, 75% to 90% of them seen just once; the ten biggest clones take up around 5%. Source: unsorted PBMCs, taken 1.5 years after starting antiretroviral therapy. The receptor set was obtained from a man between 18 and 35 years old with HIV.

This sequence joins TRBV30 and TRBJ2-7, with 7 nucleotides matching TRBD2. CDR1 is GTSNPN and CDR2 is SVGIG in the germline V gene (reference sequence). CDR3 size: 16 residues. With 4 bases clipped from V and 5 bases from J, the junction kept 17 bases outside the gene matches. This CDR3 reads CAWTLSMGRARNEQYF. DNA of the CDR3: TGTGCCTGGACTCTTTCTATGGGGAGGGCCAGGAACGAGCAGTACTTC.

The chain has TRBV5-8 and TRBJ2-1; 11 nucleotides line up with TRBD2. The germline V gene encodes CDR1 SGHTS and CDR2 YDEGEE. This CDR3 comprises 16 residues. The J segment lost 7 bases and the V segment lost 5 bases, leaving 11 bases of the junction unmatched. The CDR3 loop is CASSGGLAVEKNEQFF. The CDR3 DNA reads as TGTGCCAGCAGTGGGGGACTAGCGGTGGAGAAGAATGAGCAGTTCTTC.

The chain links TRBV5-1 to TRBJ2-3; 7 bases agree with TRBD1. After removal of 1 base from V and 6 bases from J, the junction contained 8 bases not matched to a gene. The CDR3 has 15 amino acids. The germline gives CDR1 SGHRS, CDR2 YFSETQ. The CDR3 DNA reads as TGCGCCAGCAGCTTGACGCAGGGGGACGGCGATACGCAGTATTTT. It translates to CASSLTQGDGDTQYF.

The chain has TRBV2 and TRBJ1-5; the D gene is possibly TRBD1 (6 bases). The CDR3 consists of 15 residues. CDR1 is SNHLY and CDR2 is FYNNEI in the germline V gene. V lost 4 bases and J 0 bases, leaving 10 bases between the germline ends. The CDR3: CASSVGAASNQPQHF. CDR3 sequence (DNA): TGTGCCAGCAGTGTGGGGGCCGCTAGCAATCAGCCCCAGCATTTT.

The J gene is TRBJ2-1, the V gene TRBV7-2; D remains ambiguous. With 1 base removed from V and 0 bases from J, the gap between germline ends came to 7 bases. Germline values: CDR1 SGHTA, CDR2 FQGNSA. This CDR3 comprises 15 residues. The CDR3 here is CASSLGVGSYNEQFF. In DNA form, the CDR3 reads TGTGCCAGCAGCTTAGGGGTGGGCTCCTACAATGAGCAGTTCTTC.

The rearrangement uses TRBV27 and TRBJ2-3; D is possibly TRBD2 (6 bases). Germline lookup yields CDR1 MNHEY and CDR2 SMNVEV (reference sequence). V gave up 5 bases and J gave up 0 bases, with 12 bases separating them. The CDR3 covers 15 residues. As DNA, the CDR3 is TGTGCCAGCAGTCCGACTAGGACTAGCACAGATACGCAGTATTTT. Amino acid sequence: CASSPTRTSTDTQYF.

V is TRBV19 and J is TRBJ1-2, with 11 bases fitting TRBD1. This CDR3 has 14 amino acids. V lost 7 bases and J lost 7; bases outside the gene matches: 8. The germline V gene encodes CDR1 LNHDA and CDR2 SQIVND (reference sequence). CDR3 DNA: TGTGCCAGTACCTGGGGGACAGGGGGACGTGGCTACACCTTC. Translating gives CASTWGTGGRGYTF.

This chain joins TRBV5-6 and TRBJ2-7, with TRBD1 matching over 9 bases. V shed 1 base and J 2 bases; nucleotides not matched to a gene: 7. Germline V gene data show CDR1 as SGHDT and CDR2 as YYEEEE. This CDR3 has 16 amino acids. CDR3 amino acids: CASSLSLDRGTYEQYF. The CDR3 nucleotides read TGTGCCAGCAGCTTGTCTCTGGACAGGGGTACCTACGAGCAGTACTTC.